What follows are 11 T cell receptor beta chains derived from one specimen sequenced in a study of response to subunit inactivated influenza vaccine. TCRdb called the RT-PCR reads again in MiXCR, with one record for every CDR3 protein. There are about 650,000 distinct CDR3 sequences in the sample; 14% occur only once, and 7.5% to 8% lies in the top ten. Material: PBMCs from blood, obtained less than 15 days before vaccination. All receptors come from a man aged 50-59 years who received an inactivated influenza vaccine.

This clonotype was picked up a small number of times. J is TRBJ1-5 and V is TRBV12-3 or TRBV12-4, with 8 bases fitting TRBD1. V trimming: 1 base; J trimming: 3 bases; junction bases outside the gene matches: 2. CDR3 length: 15 amino acids. The CDR3 nucleotides read TGTGCCAGCAGTTTAGGGGGACAGGCCAATCAGCCCCAGCATTTT. Its protein is CASSLGGQANQPQHF.

This chain joins TRBV7-9 and TRBJ2-1; 7 bases map to TRBD2. This CDR3 has 15 amino acids. Germline V gene sequence: CDR1 SEHNR, CDR2 FQNEAQ (reference sequence). V lost 3 bases and J lost 3; bases outside the gene matches: 5. CDR3 sequence: CASSFVLADYNEQFF. DNA of the CDR3: TGTGCCAGCAGCTTCGTCCTAGCGGACTACAATGAGCAGTTCTTC.

This clonotype has at least ten counts. The CDR3 sequence: CASSQDLGKLFF. The DNA for the CDR3 is TGTGCCAGCAGCCAAGATCTAGGGAAACTGTTTTTT. The chain has TRBV3-1 and TRBJ1-4, with D unclear. The V gene's germline CDR1 is LGHDT and CDR2 YNNKEL (reference sequence). V was trimmed by 0 bases and J by 11 bases, leaving 7 bases between them. The CDR3 covers 12 residues.

In DNA, the CDR3 is TGTGCCAGCAGTGAGAGCGGGACGGTGACAGATACGCAGTATTTT. Translated: CASSESGTVTDTQYF. V is TRBV2 and J is TRBJ2-3, with 7 nucleotides matching TRBD2. The ends lost 3 bases at V and 3 bases at J; junction bases unmatched: 6. Germline CDR1 reads SNHLY; CDR2 reads FYNNEI. CDR3 size: 15 residues. The variable domain in full, completed from reference TRBV2 and TRBJ2-3, reads EPEVTQTPSHQVTQMGQEVILRCVPISNHLYFYWYRQILGQKVEFLVSFYNNEISEKSEIFDDQFSVERPDGSNFTLKIRSTKLEDSAMYFCASSESGTVTDTQYFGPGTRLTVL.

This clonotype was recorded a few times. V and J are TRBV12-3 or TRBV12-4 and TRBJ2-5, with D tentatively TRBD1 (5 bases). This CDR3 contains 13 residues. V was shortened by 6 bases and J by 5 bases, with 13 bases between the two germline ends. Written as DNA, the CDR3 is TGTGCCAGCAGCGGGTCGGCAGGGGAGACCCAGTACTTC. It codes for CASSGSAGETQYF.

The chain employs TRBV4-3 and TRBJ2-5; maybe TRBD2 (5 bases). CDR1 and CDR2 (germline): LGHNA, YSLEER. The CDR3 is 14 amino acids. The ends were cut back, 0 bases at V and 5 bases at J, with 10 bases in the middle. The CDR3 DNA reads as TGCGCCAGCAGCCAAGAACGGGGTTTGGAGACCCAGTACTTC. Its translation is CASSQERGLETQYF.

The chain uses TRBV20-1 and TRBJ2-7; 8 nucleotides match TRBD1. Germline CDR1 is DFQATT and CDR2 is SNEGSKA (reference sequence). There are 13 residues in the CDR3. The J segment lost 4 bases and the V segment lost 4 bases, leaving 6 bases of the junction unmatched. The CDR3 sequence: CSAKRTGWYEQYF. CDR3 DNA sequence: TGCAGTGCTAAAAGGACAGGGTGGTACGAGCAGTACTTC.

The chain has TRBV6-1 and TRBJ2-5; D is perhaps TRBD1 (6 bases). The germline gives CDR1 MNHNS, CDR2 SASEGT. The CDR3 spans 14 residues. V was shortened by 2 bases and J by 5 bases, with 12 bases between the two germline ends. The CDR3 DNA follows: TGTGCCAGCAGTGAAAACAGGGCCGGGGAGACCCAGTACTTC. As protein: CASSENRAGETQYF.

The J gene is TRBJ2-1, the V gene TRBV3-1; TRBD2 might be the D (6 bases). This CDR3 contains 15 residues. From germline, CDR1 is LGHDT and CDR2 YNNKEL (reference sequence). The V and J ends lost 4 bases and 7 bases respectively, with 17 bases between them. The CDR3 sequence: CASSLPQWGRNEQFF. CDR3 coding DNA: TGTGCCAGCAGCCTTCCGCAATGGGGGAGGAATGAGCAGTTCTTC.

The gene calls are TRBV5-1 and TRBJ2-7; D possibly matches TRBD1 or TRBD2 (5 bases each). Per germline, CDR1 SGHRS and CDR2 YFSETQ. This CDR3 contains 15 residues. V dropped 4 bases and J dropped 1 base, with 15 bases sitting between them. CDR3 loop: CASSPLDSQSYEQYF. The CDR3 nucleotides read TGCGCCAGCAGCCCACTAGACAGCCAATCCTACGAGCAGTACTTC.

This chain joins TRBV4-2 and TRBJ2-6; D is unresolved. Germline assignment: CDR1 LGHNA and CDR2 YNFKEQ. The CDR3 spans 15 residues. With 5 bases removed from V and 1 base from J, the gap between germline ends came to 9 bases. The CDR3 protein is CASSGSSSGANVLTF. In DNA, the CDR3 is TGTGCCAGCAGCGGAAGTTCTTCTGGGGCCAACGTCCTGACTTTC.